This record covers a single T cell receptor beta chain. The target antigen is unknown. The source of the sample is a study of cytomegalovirus exposure and HLA in healthy donors. Between the trimmed V and J ends, which lost 2 bases and 3 bases, there was a span of 8 bases. The CDR3 loop spans 13 amino acids. Germline V gene data show CDR1 as SGHTA and CDR2 as FQGTGA. In the PCR, 60 Vbeta and 13 Jbeta primers were used. Generated by immunoSEQ multiplex PCR, the TCRdb table keeps only in-frame clones and is missing some. The data contain approximately 130,000 clones, around 86% of them singletons. Findings and caveats of the study: In a later analysis, the majority of CMV-associated beta chains seemingly showed HLA restriction.

This sequence originates from a woman in her 50s in good health and CMV-seropositive. The specimen was PBMCs. This chain links TRBV7-3 with TRBJ2-7, with a tentative D call TRBD1 (6 bases). CDR3 nucleotide sequence: TGTGCCAGCAGCTTACTAGGGGGCTACGAGCAGTACTTC. Its translation: CASSLLGGYEQYF.